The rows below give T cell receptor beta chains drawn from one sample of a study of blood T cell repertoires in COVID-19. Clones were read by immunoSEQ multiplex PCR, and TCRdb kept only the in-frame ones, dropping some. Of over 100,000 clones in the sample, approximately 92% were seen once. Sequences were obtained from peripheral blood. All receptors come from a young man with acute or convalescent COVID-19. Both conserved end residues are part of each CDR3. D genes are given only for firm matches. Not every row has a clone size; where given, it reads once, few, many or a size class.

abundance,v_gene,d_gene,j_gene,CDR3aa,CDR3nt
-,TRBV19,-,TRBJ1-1,CASSVRTRGNEAFF,TGTGCCAGTAGTGTCAGGACAAGGGGAAACGAAGCTTTCTTT
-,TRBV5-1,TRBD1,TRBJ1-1,CASSLLTGGEIGAFF,TGCGCCAGCAGCTTGCTTACAGGGGGGGAAATCGGAGCTTTCTTT
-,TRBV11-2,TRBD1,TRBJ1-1,CASSLDRKGRTGRITEAFF,TGTGCCAGCAGCTTAGATCGCAAGGGACGGACAGGGCGGATCACTGAAGCTTTCTTT
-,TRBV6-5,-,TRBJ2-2,CASSYSTGSTGELFF,TGTGCCAGCAGTTACTCTACAGGTTCCACCGGGGAGCTGTTTTTT
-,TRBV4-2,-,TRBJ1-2,CASSQELAWQGLRNNYGYTF,TGTGCCAGCAGCCAAGAATTGGCTTGGCAGGGCCTAAGGAATAACTATGGCTACACCTTC
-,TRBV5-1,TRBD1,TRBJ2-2,CASSIDRGTGELFF,TGCGCCAGCAGCATAGACAGGGGCACCGGGGAGCTGTTTTTT
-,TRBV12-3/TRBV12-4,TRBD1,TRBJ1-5,CASSHRGQPQHF,TGTGCCAGCAGTCACAGGGGCCAGCCCCAGCATTTT
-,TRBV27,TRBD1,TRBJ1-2,CASRDGQGTYGYTF,TGTGCCAGCAGGGACGGACAGGGAACCTATGGCTACACCTTC
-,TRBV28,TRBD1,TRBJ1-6,CASSFWTGNSPLHF,TGTGCCAGCAGTTTCTGGACAGGGAATTCACCCCTCCACTTT
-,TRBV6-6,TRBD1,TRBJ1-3,CASSPTGGPHGNTIYF,TGTGCCAGCAGTCCCACAGGGGGCCCCCATGGAAACACCATATATTTT
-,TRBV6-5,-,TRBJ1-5,CASSTGYNQPQHF,TGTGCCAGCTCCACGGGGTACAATCAGCCCCAGCATTTT
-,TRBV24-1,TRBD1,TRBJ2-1,CATSHGQGVNEQFF,TGTGCCACCAGTCATGGACAGGGGGTAAATGAGCAGTTCTTC
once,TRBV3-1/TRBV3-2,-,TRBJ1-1,CASSQQGTTNTEAFF,TGTGCCAGCAGCCAACAGGGGACTACGAACACTGAAGCTTTCTTT
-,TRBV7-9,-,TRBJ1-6,CASSLALVDNSPLHF,TGTGCCAGCAGCTTAGCGCTAGTGGATAATTCACCCCTCCACTTT
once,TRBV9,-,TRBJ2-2,CASSAAGSSNTGELFF,TGTGCCAGCAGCGCCGCGGGGTCCTCCAACACCGGGGAGCTGTTTTTT
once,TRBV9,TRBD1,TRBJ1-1,CASSIRSTGGADTEAFF,TGTGCCAGCAGCATTAGATCGACAGGGGGCGCTGACACTGAAGCTTTCTTT
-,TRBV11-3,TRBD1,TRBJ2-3,CASSPTGQGTDTQYF,TGTGCCAGCAGCCCCACGGGACAGGGGACAGATACGCAGTATTTT
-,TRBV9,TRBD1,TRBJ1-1,CASSGQGMTTEAFF,TGTGCCAGCAGCGGACAGGGAATGACCACTGAAGCTTTCTTT
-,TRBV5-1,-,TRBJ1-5,CASSTDPGGNQPQHF,TGCGCCAGCAGCACCGACCCCGGGGGCAATCAGCCCCAGCATTTT
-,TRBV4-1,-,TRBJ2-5,CASSQRGSEQETQYF,TGCGCCAGCAGCCAAAGGGGGAGTGAACAAGAGACCCAGTACTTC
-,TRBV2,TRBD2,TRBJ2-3,CASSAGTSGGADTQYF,TGTGCCAGCAGTGCCGGGACTAGCGGGGGCGCAGATACGCAGTATTTT
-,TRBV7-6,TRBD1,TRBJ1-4,CASSSDRGREKLFF,TGTGCCAGCAGCTCAGACAGGGGGCGCGAAAAACTGTTTTTT
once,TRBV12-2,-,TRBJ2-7,CASRLVGLAGSYEQYF,TGTGCAAGTCGCTTAGTTGGTCTAGCGGGGTCCTACGAGCAGTACTTC
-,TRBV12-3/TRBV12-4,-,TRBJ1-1,CASREGGYTEAFF,TGTGCCAGCAGGGAAGGGGGATATACTGAAGCTTTCTTT
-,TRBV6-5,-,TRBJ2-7,CASSLSPQLLYEQYF,TGTGCCAGCAGTCTCTCCCCACAGCTTCTCTACGAGCAGTACTTC
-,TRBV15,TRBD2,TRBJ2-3,CATSRRGGAGDTQYF,TGTGCCACCAGCAGACGCGGGGGGGCAGGAGATACGCAGTATTTT
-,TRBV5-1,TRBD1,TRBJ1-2,CASSLTGVNYGYTF,TGCGCCAGCAGCTTGACAGGGGTCAACTATGGCTACACCTTC
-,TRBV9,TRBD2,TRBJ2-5,CASSTNSGRFEETQYF,TGTGCCAGCAGCACAAATAGCGGGAGGTTCGAGGAGACCCAGTACTTC
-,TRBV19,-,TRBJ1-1,CASSIVVGRGMNTEAFF,TGTGCCAGTAGTATAGTAGTCGGGCGCGGGATGAACACTGAAGCTTTCTTT
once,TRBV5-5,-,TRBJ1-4,CASSLGQGRTTNEKLFF,TGTGCCAGCAGCTTGGGTCAGGGGCGAACAACTAATGAAAAACTGTTTTTT
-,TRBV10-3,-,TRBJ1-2,CAISDPVTNYGYTF,TGTGCCATCAGTGACCCGGTTACGAACTATGGCTACACCTTC
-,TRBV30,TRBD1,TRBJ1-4,CAWGAGTGFEKLFF,TGTGCCTGGGGGGCCGGGACAGGGTTTGAAAAACTGTTTTTT
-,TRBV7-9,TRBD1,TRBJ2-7,CASSLLDRADEQYF,TGTGCCAGCAGCTTACTGGACAGGGCGGACGAGCAGTACTTC
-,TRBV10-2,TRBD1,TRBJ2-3,CASRPGGSVPDTQYF,TGCGCCAGCAGGCCAGGGGGCTCCGTCCCAGATACGCAGTATTTT
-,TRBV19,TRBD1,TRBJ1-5,CASSRGPTGIVDQPQHF,TGTGCCAGTAGTAGGGGACCGACAGGGATAGTCGATCAGCCCCAGCATTTT
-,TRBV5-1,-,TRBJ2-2,CASSLVHDSNTGELFF,TGCGCCAGCAGCTTGGTACACGACTCGAACACCGGGGAGCTGTTTTTT
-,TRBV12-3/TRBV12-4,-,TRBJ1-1,CASTRSPGKEAFF,TGTGCCAGCACCAGATCGCCGGGAAAAGAAGCTTTCTTT
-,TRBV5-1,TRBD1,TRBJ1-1,CASSSTGVGTEAFF,TGCGCCAGCAGCTCCACAGGGGTAGGAACTGAAGCTTTCTTT
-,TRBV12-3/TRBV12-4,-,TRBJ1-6,CASSLAVSPLHF,TGTGCCAGCAGTTTAGCCGTTTCACCCCTCCACTTT
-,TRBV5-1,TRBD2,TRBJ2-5,CASSSTTSGGAFKETQYF,TGCGCCAGCAGCTCAACGACTAGCGGGGGGGCTTTCAAAGAGACCCAGTACTTC
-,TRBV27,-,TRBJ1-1,CASSLLGGVNTEAFF,TGTGCCAGCAGTTTGTTGGGGGGAGTAAACACTGAAGCTTTCTTT
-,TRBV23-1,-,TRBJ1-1,CARIILATMNTEAFF,TGCGCCAGGATCATCCTAGCGACCATGAACACTGAAGCTTTCTTT
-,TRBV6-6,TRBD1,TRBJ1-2,CATAGGNNYGYTF,TGTGCCACGGCAGGGGGTAACAACTATGGCTACACCTTC
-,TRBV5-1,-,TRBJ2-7,CASSGGLRGTAYEQYF,TGCGCCAGCAGCGGAGGTCTTAGGGGGACCGCCTACGAGCAGTACTTC
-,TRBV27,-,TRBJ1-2,CASSWAGDYGYTF,TGTGCCAGCAGTTGGGCAGGGGACTATGGCTACACCTTC
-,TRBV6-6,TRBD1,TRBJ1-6,CASSYSTGGNNSPLHF,TGTGCCAGCAGTTACTCGACAGGGGGCAATAATTCACCCCTCCACTTT
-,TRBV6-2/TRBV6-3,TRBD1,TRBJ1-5,CASSSTPRGNQHQPQHF,TGTGCCAGCAGTTCTACCCCCAGGGGGAATCAACATCAGCCCCAGCATTTT
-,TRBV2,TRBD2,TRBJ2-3,CASSEETSGLRGVPGDTQYF,TGTGCCAGCAGTGAAGAGACTAGCGGGCTTCGCGGGGTTCCCGGCGATACGCAGTATTTT
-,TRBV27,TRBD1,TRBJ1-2,CASSRTGNYGYTF,TGTGCCAGCAGCCGGACAGGCAACTATGGCTACACCTTC
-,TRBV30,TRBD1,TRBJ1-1,CAWSPGQSNTEAFF,TGTGCCTGGAGTCCGGGACAGTCGAACACTGAAGCTTTCTTT
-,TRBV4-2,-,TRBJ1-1,CASSQETENTEAFF,TGTGCCAGCAGCCAGGAAACAGAGAACACTGAAGCTTTCTTT
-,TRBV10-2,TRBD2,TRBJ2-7,CASSESLAALGFYEQYF,TGCGCCAGCAGTGAGTCGCTAGCGGCCCTCGGATTTTACGAGCAGTACTTC
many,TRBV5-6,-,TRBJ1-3,CASSLDVGTEGNTIYF,TGTGCCAGCAGCTTGGATGTTGGGACTGAAGGAAACACCATATATTTT
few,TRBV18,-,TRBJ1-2,CASSPDRLDGYTF,TGTGCCAGCTCACCAGATCGACTGGATGGCTACACCTTC
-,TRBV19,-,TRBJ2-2,CASSIGRWGSGELFF,TGTGCCAGTAGTATAGGCCGTTGGGGCTCCGGGGAGCTGTTTTTT